These T cell receptor beta chains were read from a single sample in a study of T cells in Graves' hyperthyroidism and ophthalmopathy. TCRdb re-derived calls from the multiplex PCR reads in MiXCR, one entry per CDR3 protein. The table lists hundreds of thousands of distinct CDR3 sequences, less than 15% of them singletons. The sample was blood. The source is a woman in her late teens or twenties with Graves' hyperthyroidism. Both conserved end residues are part of each CDR3. Fields, in order: CDR3 length, V gene, CDR3 protein.

>16|TRBV6-6
CASSYHGLAGKGTQYF
>14|TRBV24-1
CATSDSDRGGTQYF
>11|TRBV29-1
CSVERGYGYTF
>17|TRBV10-1
CASSESPRDAPYNEQFF
>15|TRBV9
CASSVLQGPTGELFF
>13|TRBV7-9
CASSQLAYNEQFF
>17|TRBV27
CASSFRTSGRRAYEQYF
>13|TRBV30
CAWSVRGNEKLFF
>17|TRBV18
CASSPTSRPGGTGELFF
>15|TRBV11-1
CASSLEEGSSYEQYF
>17|TRBV5-1
CASSLVSRLPNTGELFF
>15|TRBV6-5
CASSYSRTPSYEQYF
>22|TRBV7-3
CASSSPGLAGTGPFVSTDTQYF
>13|TRBV5-1
CASTREGPDTQYF
>15|TRBV6-2/TRBV6-3
CASSYRDIPNNEQFF
>17|TRBV7-8
CASSLVSSGSDQETQYF
>12|TRBV27
CASSLLRGEAFF
>15|TRBV27
CASSPSQGEYTEAFF
>13|TRBV12-5
CASARGSTYEQYF
>12|TRBV29-1
CSVEVGAGEQFF
>16|TRBV28
CASSPSRGQEDYGYTF
>11|TRBV10-3
CASQGFYEQYF
>17|TRBV9
CASSVAPVSSGANVLTF
>14|TRBV7-2
CASTWTSGSNEQFF
>12|TRBV20-1
CSVTGNSYEQYF
>15|TRBV28
CASSPSGLAINEQFF
>19|TRBV27
CASSLPLWPTGGTEQPQHF
>14|TRBV12-3/TRBV12-4
CASSPGTSGSAQFF
>14|TRBV30
CAWSGDVLQGGYTF
>13|TRBV6-1
CASSLGFGETQYF
>14|TRBV5-1
CASQRREGYNEQFF
>12|TRBV6-1
CASSAGTYEQYF
>13|TRBV7-3
CASSFDARDTQYF
>15|TRBV28
CASTTRKVLYNEQFF
>14|TRBV7-8
CASSSIIGLGEAFF
>17|TRBV20-1
CSARDRYVRYGANVLTF
>12|TRBV6-1
CASRQGPYEQYF
>15|TRBV4-1
CASSHRTGGKTEAFF
>14|TRBV18
CASSPYVDRQPQHF
>13|TRBV27
CASSLGRRDTQYF
>16|TRBV13
CASSSKSGRAGETQYF
>15|TRBV5-1
CASSTDWGDNSPLHF
>15|TRBV7-3
CASSPGVSSYNEQYF